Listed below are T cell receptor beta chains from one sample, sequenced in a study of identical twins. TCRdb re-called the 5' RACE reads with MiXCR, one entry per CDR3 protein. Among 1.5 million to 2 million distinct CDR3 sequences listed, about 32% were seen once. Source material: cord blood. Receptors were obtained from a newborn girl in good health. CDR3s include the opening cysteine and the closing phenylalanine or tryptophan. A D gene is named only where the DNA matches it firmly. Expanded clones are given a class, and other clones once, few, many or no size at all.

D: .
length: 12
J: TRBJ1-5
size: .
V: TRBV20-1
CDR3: CSAATFQGPRHF
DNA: TGCAGTGCGGCGACCTTCCAGGGGCCCCGGCATTTT

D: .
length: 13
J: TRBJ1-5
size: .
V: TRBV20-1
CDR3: CSARDTGNQPQHF
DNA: TGCAGTGCTAGAGATACGGGGAATCAGCCCCAGCATTTT

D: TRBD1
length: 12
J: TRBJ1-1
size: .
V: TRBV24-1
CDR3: CATSGTGSEAFF
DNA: TGTGCCACCAGCGGGACAGGGTCTGAAGCTTTCTTT

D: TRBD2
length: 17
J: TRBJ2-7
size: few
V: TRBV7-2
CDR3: CASSPVMREGPPYEQYF
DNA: TGTGCCAGCAGCCCTGTGATGCGGGAGGGCCCTCCCTACGAGCAGTACTTC

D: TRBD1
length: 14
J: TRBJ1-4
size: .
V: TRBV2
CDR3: CASSEGGQGRELFF
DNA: TGTGCCAGCAGTGAAGGCGGACAGGGAAGGGAACTGTTTTTT

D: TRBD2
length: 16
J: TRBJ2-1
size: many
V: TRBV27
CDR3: CASSPIGGGPINEQFF
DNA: TGTGCCAGCAGCCCTATTGGCGGGGGGCCAATTAATGAGCAGTTCTTC

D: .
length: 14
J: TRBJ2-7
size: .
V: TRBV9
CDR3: CASSDRAAPYEQYF
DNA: TGTGCCAGCAGCGACAGGGCTGCACCCTACGAGCAGTACTTC

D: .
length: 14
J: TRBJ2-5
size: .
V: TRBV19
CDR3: CASSIVRGQETQYF
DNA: TGTGCCAGTAGTATAGTCCGGGGTCAAGAGACCCAGTACTTC

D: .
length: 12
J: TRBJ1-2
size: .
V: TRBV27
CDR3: CASSLGGIGYTF
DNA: TGTGCCAGCAGTTTAGGGGGCATTGGCTACACCTTC

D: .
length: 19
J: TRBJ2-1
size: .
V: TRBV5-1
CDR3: CASSLLGSAGLSSYNEQFF
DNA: TGCGCCAGCAGCCTCCTGGGTAGCGCGGGCCTTAGCTCCTACAATGAGCAGTTCTTC

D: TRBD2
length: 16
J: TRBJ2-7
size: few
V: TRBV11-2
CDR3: CASSLSRTSSYNEQYF
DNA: TGTGCCAGCAGCTTATCCCGGACTAGCTCCTACAATGAGCAGTACTTC

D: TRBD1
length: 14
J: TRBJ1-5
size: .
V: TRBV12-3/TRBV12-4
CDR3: CASRITGGNQPQHF
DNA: TGTGCCAGCAGGATTACAGGGGGCAATCAGCCCCAGCATTTT

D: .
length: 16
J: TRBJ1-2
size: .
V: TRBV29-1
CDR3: CSVERSRQGIVYGYTF
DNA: TGCAGCGTTGAGCGGTCCCGGCAGGGCATTGTCTATGGCTACACCTTC

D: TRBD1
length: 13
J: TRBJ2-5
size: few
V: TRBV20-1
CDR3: CSARDRQQETQYF
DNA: TGCAGTGCTCGGGACAGGCAACAAGAGACCCAGTACTTC

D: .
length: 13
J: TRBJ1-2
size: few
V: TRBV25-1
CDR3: CASSGDRFYGYTF
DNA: TGTGCCAGCAGTGGGGACCGTTTCTATGGCTACACCTTC

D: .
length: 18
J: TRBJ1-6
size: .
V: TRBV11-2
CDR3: CASSLDLGAGSYNSPLHF
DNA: TGTGCCAGCAGCTTAGATTTGGGGGCAGGCTCCTACAATTCACCCCTCCACTTT

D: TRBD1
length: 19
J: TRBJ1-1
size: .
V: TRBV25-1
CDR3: CASSESRDWDRGPNTEAFF
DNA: TGTGCCAGCAGTGAATCGAGGGATTGGGACAGGGGGCCGAACACTGAAGCTTTCTTT

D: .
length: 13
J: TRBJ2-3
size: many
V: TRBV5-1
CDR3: CASSFRSTDTQYF
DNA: TGCGCCAGCAGCTTTCGCAGCACAGATACGCAGTATTTT

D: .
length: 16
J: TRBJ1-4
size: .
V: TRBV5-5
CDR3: CASSSGDRATNEKLFF
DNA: TGTGCCAGCAGCTCCGGGGACCGTGCAACTAATGAAAAACTGTTTTTT

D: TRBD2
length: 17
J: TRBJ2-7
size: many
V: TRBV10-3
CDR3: CAISESRTSGRAYEQYF
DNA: TGTGCCATCAGTGAGTCCAGGACTAGCGGGAGGGCGTACGAGCAGTACTTC

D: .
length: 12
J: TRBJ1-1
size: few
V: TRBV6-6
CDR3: CASSYSGAEAFF
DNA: TGTGCCAGCAGTTACTCAGGGGCTGAAGCTTTCTTT

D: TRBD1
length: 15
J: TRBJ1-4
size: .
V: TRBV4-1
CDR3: CASSQGPGTGEKLFF
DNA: TGCGCCAGCAGCCAAGGTCCCGGGACAGGCGAAAAACTGTTTTTT

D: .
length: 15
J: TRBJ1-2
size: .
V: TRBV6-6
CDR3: CASSSHLDTNYGYTF
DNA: TGTGCCAGCAGTTCCCACTTGGACACTAACTATGGCTACACCTTC

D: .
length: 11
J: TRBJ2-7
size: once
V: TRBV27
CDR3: CASSLRNGQYF
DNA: TGTGCCAGCAGTTTGAGAAACGGGCAGTACTTC